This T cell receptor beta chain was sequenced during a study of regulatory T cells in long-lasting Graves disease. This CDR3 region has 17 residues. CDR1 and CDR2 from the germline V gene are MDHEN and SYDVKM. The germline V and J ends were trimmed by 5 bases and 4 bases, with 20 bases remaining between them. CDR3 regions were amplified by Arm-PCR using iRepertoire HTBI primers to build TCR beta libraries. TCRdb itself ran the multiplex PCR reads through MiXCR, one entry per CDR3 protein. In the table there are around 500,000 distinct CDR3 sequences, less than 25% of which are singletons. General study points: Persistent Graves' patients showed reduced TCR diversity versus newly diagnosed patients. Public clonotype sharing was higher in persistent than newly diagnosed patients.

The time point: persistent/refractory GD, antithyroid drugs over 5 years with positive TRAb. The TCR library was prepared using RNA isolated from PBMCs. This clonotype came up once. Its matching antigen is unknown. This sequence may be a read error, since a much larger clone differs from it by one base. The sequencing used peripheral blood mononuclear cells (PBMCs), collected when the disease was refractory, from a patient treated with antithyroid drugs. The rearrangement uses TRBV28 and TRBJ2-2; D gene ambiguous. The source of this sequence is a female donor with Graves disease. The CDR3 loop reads CASSPLLLTDSTGELFF. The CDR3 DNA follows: TGTGCCAGCAGTCCGCTTCTCCTGACCGATAGCACCGGGGAGCTGTTTTTT.